This record looks at one T cell receptor beta chain sequence and its context. This specimen comes from a study of blood T cell repertoires in COVID-19. Study in general: Acute and convalescent COVID-19 samples came from the United States, Italy and Spain.

Germline V lookup: CDR1 MGHDK, CDR2 SYGVNS. Trimming at V came to 4 bases and at J to 5 bases, leaving 8 bases not matched to a gene. This CDR3 is built from 15 residues. TCRdb keeps only in-frame clones here, not all; method: immunoSEQ multiplex PCR. The table lists approximately 190,000 clones, roughly four fifths of them singletons. This chain joins TRBV25-1 and TRBJ2-1, with 7 bases identical to TRBD2. This receptor was obtained from a woman in her forties with acute or convalescent COVID-19. Sequenced input: peripheral blood. CDR3 in DNA: TGTGCCAGCAGTGGGGGCGGGAGTGGGAACAATGAGCAGTTCTTC. It specifies CASSGGGSGNNEQFF.